A single T cell receptor beta chain is shown here with its context. This receptor's antigen is unknown. Per-base qualities were not stored, and no clone one base away is much larger. The CDR3 starts with the cysteine, ends with the phenylalanine, and has 13 residues. The read is trimmed to its CDR3 DNA, 39 bases read in frame from base 1. Reading the germline V gene gives CDR1 MNHEY and CDR2 SVGAGI. The germline ends are 13 bases apart after V is trimmed by 6 bases and J by 7 bases. The source of the sample is a study of shared clonotypes between healthy human individuals (dated by TCRdb to the early 2020s). Regarding the complete study: The cohort comprised a couple of women and a few men aged 18 to 49 years. Blood TCR repertoires of five healthy adults were deeply sequenced to estimate repertoire size and the extent of clonotype sharing between individuals. For each donor, CD4 naive and CD4 memory were each given three plates, CD8 naive was given two plates, and CD8 memory was given one plate. Between about 0.85 and 8.9 billion PBMCs per donor were obtained by leukapheresis. To increase sequencing depth and limit assay-specific biases, TCR repertoire library preparation and sequencing were carried out by different laboratories using diverse techniques.

The paper's findings and limits, for the study overall: About 5% of naive CD4, more than 3% of naive CD8, 2.3% of memory CD4, and more than 0.35% of memory CD8 clonotypes were shared across several donors. Clonotypes shared by all four sorted-subset donors showed higher generation probabilities than non-shared clonotypes. Pairwise subsampling led to the expectation that sequencing depth would affect the degree of clonotype sharing among donors. Estimated clonotype richness was generally larger for naive than for memory subsets. Sampling was limited to blood, and TCR repertoires in tissue likely differ from TCR repertoires in blood. Incomplete sequencing was indicated by rarefaction of sorted-subset datasets, despite the large sequencing depth. The genetic and exposure-history diversity represented was limited by the small number of donors.

Using the deep immunoSEQ assay, TCR CDR3 regions were amplified from genomic DNA by multiplex PCR. Extracted genomic DNA from each cell subset was spread evenly across all wells of several immunoSEQ 96-well plates, with each plate serving as a replicate. Each replicate PCR for sorted subsets received about 180 ng genomic DNA, equal to about 30,000 T cell genomes. The purified libraries were quantified using a Qubit 3.0 fluorometer, sized with a Bioanalyzer 2100, and then quantified again using the KAPA Library Quantification kit. Each immunoSEQ 96-well plate was sequenced on its own single-read 150-cycle Illumina NextSeq 550 flow cell. The authors' pipeline ran thus. Because only junctional sequences without quality scores were contained in the immunoSEQ output, filtering matching that applied to full-length reads could not be performed. Sequences were annotated with PyIR, a Python wrapper for IgBLAST v1.9, using IMGT germline references to assign V/J genes and CDR3. Reads with weak V/J assignments (E-value above 1e-6), missing CDR3, stop codons, out-of-frame junctions, or ambiguous translated residues were removed. V3J clonotypes were defined as sequences sharing an identical inferred V gene, J gene, and CDR3 amino acid sequence. Percentage overlap between repertoires was calculated by dividing the number of shared unique clonotypes by the size of the smaller repertoire. Three approaches were used to assess repertoire richness: RTK rarefaction, the Chao1 estimator, and Recon v2.1 estimates of unobserved clonotypes. For all TCRbeta clonotypes obtained by the gDNA method from a handful of donors, generation probabilities were computed with OLGA. TCRdb re-hosts the immuneACCESS table, in-frame sequences only. Its copies lack some clones; in the studies checked, an unresolved V gene accounts for under half of them, and the cause for the rest is not known. The D gene and trimming were derived from the DNA, and the V and J assignments and clone size from that table. This sample lists about 680,000 clones; 55% to 75% were detected once. The ten most abundant clones make up 1.8% of the sample.

The donors were healthy, HIV-negative adults who had no recently reported acute infections or vaccinations. Every donor was a Caucasian adult living in Nashville, Tennessee, USA. CD4+ T cells were enriched by magnetic negative selection, after which naive cells were positively selected on CD45RA and the negative fraction was taken as the memory subset. Blood was collected by leukapheresis, and PBMCs were isolated by Ficoll-Histopaque density gradient centrifugation and then cryopreserved in liquid nitrogen vapor phase. Analytical flow cytometry was used to check the purity and quantity of each magnetically sorted T cell population. Genomic DNA was isolated from every sorted fraction and measured by UV absorbance on a Nanodrop 2000c.

This clonotype was obtained from a young woman in good health. The sequenced sample was memory CD4+ T cells sorted from blood. The meaning of the sample's cell subset or site label: CD45RA-negative fraction. The chain links TRBV6-5 with TRBJ2-4; TRBD2 might be the D gene, on 6 matching bases. The nucleotide sequence reads TGTGCCAGCAGGCCTCCGGGGGAGAACATTCAGTACTTC. It translates to CASRPPGENIQYF.